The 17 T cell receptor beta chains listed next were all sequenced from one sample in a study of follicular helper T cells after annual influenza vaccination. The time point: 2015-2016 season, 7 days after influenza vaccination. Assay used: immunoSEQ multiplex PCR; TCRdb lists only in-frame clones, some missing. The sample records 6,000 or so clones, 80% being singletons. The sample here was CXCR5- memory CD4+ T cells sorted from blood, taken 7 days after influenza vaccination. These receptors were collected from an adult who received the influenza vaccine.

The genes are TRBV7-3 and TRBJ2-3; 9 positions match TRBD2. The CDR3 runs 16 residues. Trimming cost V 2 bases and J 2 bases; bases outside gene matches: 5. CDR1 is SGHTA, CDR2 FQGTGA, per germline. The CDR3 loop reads CASSLQGGGATDTQYF. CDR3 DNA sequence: TGTGCCAGCAGCTTACAAGGCGGGGGGGCCACAGATACGCAGTATTTT.

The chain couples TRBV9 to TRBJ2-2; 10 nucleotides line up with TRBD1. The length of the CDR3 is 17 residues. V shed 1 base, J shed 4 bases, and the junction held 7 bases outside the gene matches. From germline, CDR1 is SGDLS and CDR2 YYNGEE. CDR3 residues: CASSVRRQGASTGELFF. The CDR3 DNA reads TGTGCCAGCAGCGTACGTCGACAGGGGGCGAGCACCGGGGAGCTGTTTTTT.

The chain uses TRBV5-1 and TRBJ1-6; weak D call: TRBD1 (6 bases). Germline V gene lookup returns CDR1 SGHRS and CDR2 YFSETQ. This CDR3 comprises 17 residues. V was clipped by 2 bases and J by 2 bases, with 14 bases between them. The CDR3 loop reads CASSLRTGQTYNSPLHF. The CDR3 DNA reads TGCGCCAGCAGCTTAAGAACCGGACAGACCTATAATTCACCCCTCCACTTT.

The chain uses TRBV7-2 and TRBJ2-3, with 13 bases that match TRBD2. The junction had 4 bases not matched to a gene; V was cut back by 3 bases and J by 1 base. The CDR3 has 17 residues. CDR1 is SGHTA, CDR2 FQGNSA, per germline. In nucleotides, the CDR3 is TGTGCCAGCAGCTTTACTAGCGGGGGGGCCGGCACAGATACGCAGTATTTT. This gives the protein CASSFTSGGAGTDTQYF.

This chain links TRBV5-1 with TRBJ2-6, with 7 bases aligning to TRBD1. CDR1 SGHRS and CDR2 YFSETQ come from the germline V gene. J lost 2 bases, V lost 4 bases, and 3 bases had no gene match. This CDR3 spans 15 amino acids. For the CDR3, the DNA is TGCGCCAGCAGCGACAGGGCCCCTGGGGCCAACGTCCTGACTTTC. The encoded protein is CASSDRAPGANVLTF.

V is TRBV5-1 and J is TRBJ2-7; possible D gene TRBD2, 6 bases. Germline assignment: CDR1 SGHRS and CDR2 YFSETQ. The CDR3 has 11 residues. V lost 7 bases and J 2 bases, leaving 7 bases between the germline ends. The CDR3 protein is CASRGAYEQYF. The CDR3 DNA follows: TGCGCCAGCCGCGGGGCCTACGAGCAGTACTTC.

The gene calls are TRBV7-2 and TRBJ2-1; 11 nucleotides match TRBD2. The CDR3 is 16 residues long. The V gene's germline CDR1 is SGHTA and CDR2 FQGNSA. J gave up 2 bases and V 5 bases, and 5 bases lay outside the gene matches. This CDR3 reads CASSQYSGGAYNEQFF. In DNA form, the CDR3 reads TGTGCCAGCAGCCAATATAGCGGGGGGGCCTACAATGAGCAGTTCTTC.

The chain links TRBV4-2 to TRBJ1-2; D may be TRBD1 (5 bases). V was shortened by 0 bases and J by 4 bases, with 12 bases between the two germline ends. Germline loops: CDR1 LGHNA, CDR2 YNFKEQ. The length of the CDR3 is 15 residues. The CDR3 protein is CASSQERGPLYGYTF. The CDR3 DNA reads TGTGCCAGCAGCCAAGAGAGGGGACCCCTCTATGGCTACACCTTC.

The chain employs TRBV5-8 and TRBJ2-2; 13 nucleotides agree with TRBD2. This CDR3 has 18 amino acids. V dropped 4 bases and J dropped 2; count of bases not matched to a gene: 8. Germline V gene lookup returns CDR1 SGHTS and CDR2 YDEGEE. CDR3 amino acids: CASSRTRTSGGNTGELFF. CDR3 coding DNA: TGTGCCAGCAGCCGAACCCGGACTAGCGGGGGTAACACCGGGGAGCTGTTTTTT.

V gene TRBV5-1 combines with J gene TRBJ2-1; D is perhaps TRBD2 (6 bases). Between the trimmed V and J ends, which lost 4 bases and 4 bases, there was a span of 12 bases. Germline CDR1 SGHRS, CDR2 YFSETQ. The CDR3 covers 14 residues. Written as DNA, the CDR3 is TGCGCCAGCAGCATTGGGCGGGGTTACAATGAGCAGTTCTTC. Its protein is CASSIGRGYNEQFF.

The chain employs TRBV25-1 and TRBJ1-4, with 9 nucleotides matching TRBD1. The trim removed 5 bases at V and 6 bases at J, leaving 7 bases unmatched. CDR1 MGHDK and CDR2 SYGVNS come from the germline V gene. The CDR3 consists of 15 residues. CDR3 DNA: TGTGCCAGCAGTTCTTACCGGGACAGGGATGAAAAACTGTTTTTT. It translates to CASSSYRDRDEKLFF.

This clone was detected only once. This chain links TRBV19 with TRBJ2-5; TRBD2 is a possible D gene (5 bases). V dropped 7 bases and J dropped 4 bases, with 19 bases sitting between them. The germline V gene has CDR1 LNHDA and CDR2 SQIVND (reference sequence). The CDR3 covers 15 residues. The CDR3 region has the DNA TGTGCCAGTACCACGCGGGCAGGACGGCTAGAGACCCAGTACTTC. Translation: CASTTRAGRLETQYF.

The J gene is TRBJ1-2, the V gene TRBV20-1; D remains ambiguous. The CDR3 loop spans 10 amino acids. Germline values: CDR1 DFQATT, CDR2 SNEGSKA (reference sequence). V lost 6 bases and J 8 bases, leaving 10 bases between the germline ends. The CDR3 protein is CSASGVGYTF. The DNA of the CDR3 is TGCAGTGCCTCGGGTGTGGGCTACACCTTC.

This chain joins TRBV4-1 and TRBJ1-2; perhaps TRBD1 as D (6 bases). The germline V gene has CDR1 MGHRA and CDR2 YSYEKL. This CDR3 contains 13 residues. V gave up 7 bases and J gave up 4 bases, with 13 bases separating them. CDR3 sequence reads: CASNKQGGYGYTF. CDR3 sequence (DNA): TGCGCCAGCAATAAACAGGGCGGCTATGGCTACACCTTC.

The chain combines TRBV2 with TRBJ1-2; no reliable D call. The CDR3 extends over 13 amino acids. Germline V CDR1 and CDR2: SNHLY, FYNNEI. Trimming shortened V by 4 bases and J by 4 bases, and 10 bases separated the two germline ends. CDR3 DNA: TGTGCCAGCAGTGTGGACTTCGGCTATGGCTACACCTTC. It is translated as CASSVDFGYGYTF. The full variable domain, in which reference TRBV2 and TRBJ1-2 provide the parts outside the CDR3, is EPEVTQTPSHQVTQMGQEVILRCVPISNHLYFYWYRQILGQKVEFLVSFYNNEISEKSEIFDDQFSVERPDGSNFTLKIRSTKLEDSAMYFCASSVDFGYGYTFGSGTRLTVV.

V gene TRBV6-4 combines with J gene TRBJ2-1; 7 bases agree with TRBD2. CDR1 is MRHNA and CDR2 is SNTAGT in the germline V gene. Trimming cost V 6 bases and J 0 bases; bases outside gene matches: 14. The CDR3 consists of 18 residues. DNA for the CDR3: TGTGCCAGCAGCGGCCGAAAGCGGGGCCTTAGCTCCTACAATGAGCAGTTCTTC. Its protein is CASSGRKRGLSSYNEQFF.

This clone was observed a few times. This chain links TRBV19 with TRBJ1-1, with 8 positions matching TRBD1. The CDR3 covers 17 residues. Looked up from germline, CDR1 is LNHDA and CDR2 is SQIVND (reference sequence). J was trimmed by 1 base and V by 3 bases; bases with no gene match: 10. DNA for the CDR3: TGTGCCAGTAGTATTCGGACAGGGCGATCGGGGAACACTGAAGCTTTCTTT. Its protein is CASSIRTGRSGNTEAFF.